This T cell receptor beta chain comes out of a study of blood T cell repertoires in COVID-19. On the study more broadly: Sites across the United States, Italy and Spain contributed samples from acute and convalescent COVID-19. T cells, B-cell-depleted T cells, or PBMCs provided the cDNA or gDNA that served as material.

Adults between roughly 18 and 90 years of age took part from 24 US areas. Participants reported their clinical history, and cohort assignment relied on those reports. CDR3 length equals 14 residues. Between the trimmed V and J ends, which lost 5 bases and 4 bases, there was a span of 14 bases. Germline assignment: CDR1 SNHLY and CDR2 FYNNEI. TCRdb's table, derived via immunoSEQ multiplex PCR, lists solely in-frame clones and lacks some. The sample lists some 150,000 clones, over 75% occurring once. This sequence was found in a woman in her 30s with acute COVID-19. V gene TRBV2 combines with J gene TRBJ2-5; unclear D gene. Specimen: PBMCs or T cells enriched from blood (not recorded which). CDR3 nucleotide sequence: TGTGCCAGCAGTATCCCCGTCCCCCCAGAGACCCAGTACTTC. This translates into CASSIPVPPETQYF.